The sequence of this T cell receptor (beta chain) was determined in a study of blood T cell repertoires in COVID-19. Overall study: Donors in the United States, Italy and Spain gave samples during acute or convalescent COVID-19. In each case, the material was cDNA or gDNA derived from T cells, B-cell-depleted T cells, or PBMCs.

The authors' processing: Reference gene primer amplification gave estimated nucleated cell counts. Using immunoSEQ multiplex PCR, the repertoire was profiled, and TCRdb retains in-frame clones only, with some absent. For V, J and clone size, that table is used; D and trimming come from the DNA. The sample records around 130,000 clones, around 89% being singletons. The CDR3 sequence is 17 residues long. CDR1 is MNHEY and CDR2 is SMNVEV in the germline V gene (reference sequence). V shed 5 bases and J shed 0 bases, with 16 bases lying between them. The chain combines TRBV27 with TRBJ1-4; tentative D call: TRBD1 (6 bases). The sequencing input was peripheral blood. The TCR sequence derives from a middle-aged man with active or convalescent COVID-19. The CDR3 sequence: CASSRRVGAATNEKLFF. The CDR3 coding sequence is TGTGCCAGCAGTCGTAGGGTGGGGGCAGCAACTAATGAAAAACTGTTTTTT.